This T cell receptor (beta chain) was sequenced during a study of radiation and T cells in renal cell carcinoma. This clone was recorded a few times. Antigen: not known. The time point: blood 4 weeks post-SBRT, at nephrectomy. The treatment: 15 Gy SBRT to primary tumor, nephrectomy 4 weeks later. Clear cell pathology was present in this patient's renal cell carcinoma. V lost 1 base and J lost 9; bases outside the gene matches: 4. CDR3 length: 15 residues. Germline V gene lookup returns CDR1 MNHNS and CDR2 SASEGT. Profiled with immunoSEQ multiplex PCR; TCRdb holds only in-frame clones, not every one. The sample contains about 83,000 clones, 83% of which appear only once. General observations from the study: From baseline, blood top tumor clonotypes peaked at 2 weeks post-radiation.

This sequence originates from a woman aged 60-75 years with renal cell carcinoma. The V and J genes are TRBV6-1 and TRBJ1-6; 9 positions match TRBD1. Specimen: blood, collected from a patient whose treatment included radiotherapy and nephrectomy. The CDR3 loop reads CASSEVRTGVSPLHF. CDR3 bases: TGTGCCAGCAGTGAAGTTAGGACAGGGGTTTCACCCCTCCACTTT.